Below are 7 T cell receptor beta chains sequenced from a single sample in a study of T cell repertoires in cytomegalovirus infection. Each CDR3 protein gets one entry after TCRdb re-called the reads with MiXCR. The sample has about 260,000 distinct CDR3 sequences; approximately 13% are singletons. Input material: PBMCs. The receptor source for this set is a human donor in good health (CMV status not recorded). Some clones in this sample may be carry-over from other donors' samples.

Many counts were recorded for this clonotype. As DNA, the CDR3 is TGTGCCAGCAGCTTATATTCTTCTGGTTCACCCCTCCACTTT. It encodes CASSLYSSGSPLHF. The chain couples TRBV7-9 to TRBJ1-6; D gene uncertain. This CDR3 spans 14 amino acids. V was shortened by 2 bases and J by 9 bases, with 11 bases between the two germline ends. Per the germline V gene, CDR1 is SEHNR and CDR2 is FQNEAQ (reference sequence).

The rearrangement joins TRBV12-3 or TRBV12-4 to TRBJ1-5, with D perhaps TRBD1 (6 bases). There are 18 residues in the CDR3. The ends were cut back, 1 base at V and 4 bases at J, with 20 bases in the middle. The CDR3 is CASSLGSPRGGGNQPQHF. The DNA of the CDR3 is TGTGCCAGCAGTTTAGGGAGCCCCAGGGGAGGGGGGAATCAGCCCCAGCATTTT.

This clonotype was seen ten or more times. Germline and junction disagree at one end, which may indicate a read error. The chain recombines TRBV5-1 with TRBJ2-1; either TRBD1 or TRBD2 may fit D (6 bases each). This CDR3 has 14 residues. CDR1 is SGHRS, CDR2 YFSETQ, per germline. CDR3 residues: CASSFGGGYNEQFF. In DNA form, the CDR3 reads TGTGCCAGCAGCTTCGGAGGGGGCTACAATGAGCAGTTCTTC. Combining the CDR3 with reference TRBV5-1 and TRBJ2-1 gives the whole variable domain KAGVTQTPRYLIKTRGQQVTLSCSPISGHRSVSWYQQTPGQGLQFLFEYFSETQRNKGNFPGRFSGRQFSNSRSEMNVSTLELGDSALYLCASSFGGGYNEQFFGPGTRLTVL.

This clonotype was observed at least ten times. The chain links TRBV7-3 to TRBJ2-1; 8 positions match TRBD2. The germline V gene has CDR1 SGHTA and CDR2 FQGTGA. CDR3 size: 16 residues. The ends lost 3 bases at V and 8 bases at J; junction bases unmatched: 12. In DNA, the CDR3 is TGTGCCAGCAGCTTCTCGGGGACTAGGGTACTCGATGAGCAGTTCTTC. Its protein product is CASSFSGTRVLDEQFF.

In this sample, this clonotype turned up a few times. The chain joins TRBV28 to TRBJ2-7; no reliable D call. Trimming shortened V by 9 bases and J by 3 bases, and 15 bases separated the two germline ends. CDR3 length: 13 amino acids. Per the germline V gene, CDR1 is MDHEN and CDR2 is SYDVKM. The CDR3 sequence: CASGKAPDYEQYF. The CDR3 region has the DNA TGTGCCAGTGGTAAGGCCCCTGACTACGAGCAGTACTTC. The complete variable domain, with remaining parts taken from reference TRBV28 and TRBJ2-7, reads DVKVTQSSRYLVKRTGEKVFLECVQDMDHENMFWYRQDPGLGLRLIYFSYDVKMKEKGDIPEGYSVSREKKERFSLILESASTNQTSMYLCASGKAPDYEQYFGPGTRLTVT.

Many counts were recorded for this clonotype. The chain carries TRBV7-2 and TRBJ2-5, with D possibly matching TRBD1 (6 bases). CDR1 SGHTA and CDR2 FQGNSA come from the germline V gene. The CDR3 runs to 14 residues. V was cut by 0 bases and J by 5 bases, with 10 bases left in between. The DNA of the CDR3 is TGTGCCAGCAGCTTAGCGGCAGGGGATGAGACCCAGTACTTC. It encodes CASSLAAGDETQYF.

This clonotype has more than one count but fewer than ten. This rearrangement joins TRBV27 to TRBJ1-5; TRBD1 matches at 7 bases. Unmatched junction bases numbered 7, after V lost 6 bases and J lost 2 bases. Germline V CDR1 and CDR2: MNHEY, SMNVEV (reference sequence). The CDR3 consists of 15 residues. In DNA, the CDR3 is TGTGCCAGCAGGAACAGGGGAATGGGCAATCAGCCCCAGCATTTT. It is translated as CASRNRGMGNQPQHF.